The 14 T cell receptor beta chains given below trace back to one sample, sequenced in a study of T cell repertoires in cytomegalovirus infection. TCRdb re-called the reads through MiXCR, storing one row per CDR3 protein. The data hold 110,000 to 150,000 distinct CDR3 sequences, with about 32% observed a single time. Their antigen targets remain unknown. Sequencing used CD8+ T cells from cultured PBMCs, obtained from culture after CMV antigen stimulation. The receptor set was obtained from a human donor in good health (CMV status not recorded). Some clones in this sample may be carry-over from other donors' samples.

This clonotype was observed a handful of times. CDR3 amino acids: CASSSGGGSYEQYF. The CDR3 DNA sequence: TGTGCCAGCAGCTCCGGAGGGGGTTCCTACGAGCAGTACTTC. The chain uses TRBV11-2 and TRBJ2-7; perhaps D is TRBD1 or TRBD2 (6 bases each). This CDR3 contains 14 residues. Trimming shortened V by 4 bases and J by 1 base, and 11 bases separated the two germline ends. Germline values: CDR1 SGHAT, CDR2 FQNNGV.

The sample holds many counts of this clonotype. The chain has TRBV7-9 and TRBJ2-5; 9 positions agree with TRBD2. Looked up from germline, CDR1 is SEHNR and CDR2 is FQNEAQ (reference sequence). This CDR3 region has 16 residues. V was clipped by 0 bases and J by 4 bases; unmatched bases: 6. The CDR3 DNA reads TGTGCCAGCAGCTTAGCCCCGGGACTAGCTTTAGAGACCCAGTACTTC. Its translation is CASSLAPGLALETQYF.

The chain couples TRBV7-9 to TRBJ2-1, with 9 bases fitting TRBD2. CDR1 is SEHNR, CDR2 FQNEAQ, per germline (reference sequence). The CDR3 runs to 14 residues. V was clipped by 5 bases and J by 7 bases; unmatched bases: 6. The CDR3: CASSRERGVNEQFF. DNA of the CDR3: TGTGCCAGCAGCCGAGAGCGGGGGGTGAATGAGCAGTTCTTC.

This clonotype has more than one count but fewer than ten. V and J are TRBV27 and TRBJ1-4; no clear D. Germline CDR1 and CDR2: MNHEY and SMNVEV (reference sequence). The CDR3 runs to 16 residues. V was pared by 5 bases and J by 4 bases, with 17 bases between. CDR3 loop: CASSPTLGSDNEKLFF. DNA of the CDR3: TGTGCCAGCAGTCCGACGTTAGGGTCTGATAATGAAAAACTGTTTTTT.

This sequence joins TRBV4-1 and TRBJ2-7, with 9 positions matching TRBD1. CDR1 and CDR2 (germline): MGHRA, YSYEKL. The J segment lost 5 bases and the V segment lost 4 bases, leaving 9 bases of the junction unmatched. This CDR3 is 15 amino acids long. The CDR3 sequence is CASSPWDRAKDEQYF. The CDR3 DNA reads as TGCGCCAGCAGCCCCTGGGACAGGGCAAAAGACGAGCAGTACTTC.

The table lists this clonotype with a count of one. The V gene is TRBV4-1, the J gene TRBJ2-3, with unresolved D. V lost 0 bases and J 3 bases, leaving 10 bases between the germline ends. Germline lookup yields CDR1 MGHRA and CDR2 YSYEKL. The CDR3 consists of 15 residues. This CDR3 reads CASSQEVVSTDTQYF. The CDR3 nucleotides are TGCGCCAGCAGCCAAGAGGTGGTATCAACAGATACGCAGTATTTT.

The V call is TRBV28, the J call TRBJ2-7; D uncertain. CDR3 length equals 17 residues. CDR1 is MDHEN, CDR2 SYDVKM, per germline. V lost 2 bases to trimming and J lost 7 bases, with 24 bases between them. CDR3 loop: CASSLVPTNLMSREQYF. CDR3 bases: TGTGCCAGCAGTTTAGTCCCCACAAATTTAATGTCACGGGAGCAGTACTTC.

This clonotype has more than one count but fewer than ten. This rearrangement joins TRBV5-6 to TRBJ1-1; D remains unclear. CDR1 and CDR2 (germline): SGHDT, YYEEEE. Trimming took 4 bases from V and 4 from J, leaving 17 bases between them. The CDR3 is made up of 15 amino acids. CDR3 residues: CASSRSIGVSTEAFF. The CDR3 bases are TGTGCCAGCAGCCGATCCATCGGGGTTTCCACTGAAGCTTTCTTT.

This clonotype was seen a single time. The chain recombines TRBV4-1 with TRBJ2-1; no definite D call. The V gene lost 3 bases and the J gene lost 7 bases, with 10 bases spanning the gap. The CDR3 is 13 residues long. Germline assignment: CDR1 MGHRA and CDR2 YSYEKL. In DNA, the CDR3 is TGCGCCAGCAGCCATGCCCGGGCTAATGAGCAGTTCTTC. Amino acid sequence: CASSHARANEQFF.

This clonotype was seen a handful of times. The V gene is TRBV7-9, the J gene TRBJ2-3; D is possibly TRBD2 (7 bases). The CDR3 is 17 residues long. Germline lookup yields CDR1 SEHNR and CDR2 FQNEAQ (reference sequence). With 1 base removed from V and 2 bases from J, the gap between germline ends came to 16 bases. The CDR3, as DNA: TGTGCCAGCAGCTTAGGATACGGGGGGCCCTCCACAGATACGCAGTATTTT. This codes for CASSLGYGGPSTDTQYF.

This chain joins TRBV2 and TRBJ2-2, with 13 positions matching TRBD2. The V and J ends lost 5 bases and 0 bases, in that order; junction bases with no gene match: 6. Germline V gives CDR1 SNHLY, CDR2 FYNNEI. The CDR3 is made up of 18 amino acids. The DNA of the CDR3 is TGTGCCAGCAGTCACACGACTAGCGGGGGGTCGAACACCGGGGAGCTGTTTTTT. The encoded protein is CASSHTTSGGSNTGELFF.

This clonotype was counted between two and nine times. J is TRBJ2-2 and V is TRBV20-1; a possible D gene is TRBD2 (6 bases). Trimming took 0 bases from V and 1 from J, leaving 12 bases between them. The CDR3 sequence is 16 residues long. The germline V gene has CDR1 DFQATT and CDR2 SNEGSKA (reference sequence). The CDR3 region is CSARDSLRGNTGELFF. CDR3 DNA sequence: TGCAGTGCTAGAGATTCTTTGCGGGGGAACACCGGGGAGCTGTTTTTT.

This clonotype appeared many times. The gene calls are TRBV12-3 or TRBV12-4 and TRBJ1-1, with a tentative D call TRBD1 (5 bases). The V gene lost 3 bases and the J gene lost 5 bases, with 10 bases spanning the gap. This CDR3 contains 13 residues. The CDR3 DNA follows: TGTGCCAGCAGTTTCTACAGGACTACTGAAGCTTTCTTT. Translated: CASSFYRTTEAFF.

The rearrangement joins TRBV7-2 to TRBJ1-2; TRBD1 might be the D (5 bases). Per germline, CDR1 SGHTA and CDR2 FQGNSA. This CDR3 contains 14 residues. Between the trimmed V and J ends, which lost 3 bases and 4 bases, there was a span of 12 bases. The CDR3 nucleotides read TGTGCCAGCAGCTTTGGGACGGAAGCCTATGGCTACACCTTC. This codes for CASSFGTEAYGYTF.